The text below deals with one TCR beta chain. Its antigen is as yet unknown. Other DNA sequences in the same sample also yield this CDR3. The data stem from a study of shared clonotypes between healthy human individuals. Overall study results and limits: Non-shared clonotypes had lower generation probabilities than clonotypes shared by all four sorted-subset donors.

Donors comprised only Caucasian adults living in Nashville, Tennessee. In the CD4+ fraction, cells were divided into CD45RA+ naive and CD45RA-negative memory subsets. The V gene's germline CDR1 is SGHRS and CDR2 YFSETQ. Trimming took 4 bases from V and 6 from J; bases not matched to a gene: 5. The CDR3 totals 14 residues. Sequencing was performed with immunoSEQ multiplex PCR; in TCRdb, only in-frame clones are kept and a portion is missing. Of about 680,000 clones listed, around 72% are singletons. V and J are TRBV5-1 and TRBJ2-7, with 12 bases lining up with TRBD1. Material: memory CD4+ T cells sorted from blood. Subset of the sample: CD45RA-negative fraction. The sequence derives from a woman aged 25-40 years in good health. CDR3 sequence reads: CASSAGTGGLEQYF. The CDR3 DNA sequence: TGCGCCAGCAGCGCTGGGACAGGGGGCCTCGAGCAGTACTTC.